Listed here are 4 T cell receptor beta chains from one sample, sequenced in a study of regulatory T cells in long-lasting Graves disease (dated by TCRdb to about 2021). The sample's time point, from its label and the paper: newly diagnosed GD, antithyroid drugs for less than 3 months. For both TCR sequencing and RNA sequencing, RNA was extracted from PBMCs using TRIzol. Library preparation used multiplex PCR. Instrument on record: Illumina HiSeq 4000. CDR3 regions were amplified by Arm-PCR with iRepertoire HTBI primers to construct TCR beta libraries. TCRdb redid the processing of the public reads, applying fastp at Q25 and MiXCR, and retained in-frame beta chains. A single entry per CDR3 protein holds the most common genes and DNA from its merged rows. A total of 300,000 to 450,000 distinct CDR3 sequences appear in this sample, roughly 15% of them only once. The ten largest clones represent 22% of the sample.

Sequences were derived from peripheral blood mononuclear cells (PBMCs), sampled at new diagnosis, from a patient treated with antithyroid drugs. The receptors originated from a female donor with Graves disease.

This clonotype turned up a few times. This chain joins TRBV7-9 and TRBJ2-1, with TRBD1 matching over 8 bases. The V and J ends lost 4 bases and 11 bases, in that order; junction bases with no gene match: 10. Per germline, CDR1 SEHNR and CDR2 FQNEAQ (reference sequence). The CDR3 loop spans 14 amino acids. Here the CDR3 reads CASSWTGQSSQQFF. For the CDR3, the DNA is TGTGCCAGCAGCTGGACAGGGCAGTCGTCCCAGCAGTTCTTC.

Many counts were recorded for this clonotype. This sequence joins TRBV28 and TRBJ1-3; no firm D call. Trimming removed 4 bases from V and 3 bases from J, with 22 bases in between. The CDR3 length is 18 residues. CDR1 and CDR2 from the germline V gene are MDHEN and SYDVKM. CDR3 DNA sequence: TGTGCCAGCAGTTATGACCTAAAGGAAAACTGGAATGGAAACACCATATATTTT. This gives the protein CASSYDLKENWNGNTIYF.

This clonotype was seen repeatedly, ten times or more. The V call is TRBV30, the J call TRBJ1-2; 9 bases map to TRBD1. With 3 bases clipped from V and 7 bases from J, the junction kept 3 bases outside the gene matches. The CDR3 is made up of 12 amino acids. The V gene's germline CDR1 is GTSNPN and CDR2 SVGIG (reference sequence). The CDR3 nucleotides are TGTGCCTGGAGGGGGACAGGGACTGGCTACACCTTC. Amino acid sequence: CAWRGTGTGYTF. Full variable domain (remainder filled in from reference TRBV30 and TRBJ1-2): SQTIHQWPATLVQPVGSPLSLECTVEGTSNPNLYWYRQAAGRGLQLLFYSVGIGQISSEVPQNLSASRPQDRQFILSSKKLLLSDSGFYLCAWRGTGTGYTFGSGTRLTVV.

This clonotype was seen many times. V usage is TRBV3-1 and J usage is TRBJ2-7; TRBD2 matches at 11 bases. With V trimmed by 2 bases and J by 3 bases, 12 bases remained unmatched. CDR3 length: 18 amino acids. Germline V gene sequence: CDR1 LGHDT, CDR2 YNNKEL (reference sequence). The CDR3, as DNA: TGTGCCAGCAGCCAAAGCAGGGACGGGACTAGCGGCTACTACGAGCAGTACTTC. Translated, it gives CASSQSRDGTSGYYEQYF.